This note documents a single T cell receptor beta chain sequence. The repertoire was sequenced with immunoSEQ multiplex PCR; TCRdb's copy has only in-frame clones and lacks some. This table holds around 83,000 clones, more than 85% found once. The data stem from a study of technical replicates of blood from several donors. The specimen was T cells isolated from PBMCs. The sequence was obtained from a human donor in good health. Some clones in this sample may be carry-over from other donors' samples.

The CDR3 nucleotides read TGCGCCAGCAGCCCTGGAGGGACTGTCGTCCCAGATACGCAGTATTTT. Amino acids: CASSPGGTVVPDTQYF. V is TRBV4-1 and J is TRBJ2-3, with D possibly being TRBD2 (6 bases). The CDR3 is made up of 16 amino acids. V was clipped by 4 bases and J by 4 bases, with 18 bases between them. Germline V gene data show CDR1 as MGHRA and CDR2 as YSYEKL.